These T cell receptor beta chains were read from a single sample in a study of post-analysis software for immune sequencing data. TCRdb independently ran MiXCR on the PCR reads; one entry per CDR3 protein. The repertoire has around 770,000 distinct CDR3 sequences, around 45% of them found once; the top ten carry roughly 5%. The sample comprised blood. The source is a girl aged 5 to 17 with multiple sclerosis. CDR3s include the opening cysteine and the closing phenylalanine or tryptophan. The D gene is left open where the match is weak. Some rows mark clone size as missing; the rest say once, few, many or name a class of expanded clone.

NA	TRBD2	TRBJ2-7	TRBV6-2/TRBV6-3	CASSYLAGGTQYF	TGTGCCAGCAGTTACCTAGCGGGAGGAACCCAGTACTTC
NA	TRBD2	TRBJ2-1	TRBV29-1	CSVEPSGRTYNEQFF	TGCAGCGTTGAACCTAGCGGGAGAACCTACAATGAGCAGTTCTTC
NA	TRBD1	TRBJ2-7	TRBV29-1	CSVGQGVEQYF	TGCAGCGTCGGACAGGGGGTTGAGCAGTACTTC
many	TRBD2	TRBJ2-7	TRBV12-3/TRBV12-4	CASSLAGEAYEQYF	TGTGCCAGCAGTCTAGCGGGAGAAGCCTACGAGCAGTACTTC
NA	TRBD1	TRBJ1-4	TRBV12-3/TRBV12-4	CASSFSQGSGEKLFF	TGTGCCAGCAGTTTTTCACAGGGGTCCGGGGAAAAACTGTTTTTT
NA	NA	TRBJ2-5	TRBV20-1	CSARGSLGGTQYF	TGCAGTGCTAGAGGGTCTCTGGGGGGGACCCAGTACTTC
NA	NA	TRBJ2-2	TRBV7-3	CASSLIPGAGELFF	TGTGCCAGCAGCTTAATTCCGGGGGCCGGGGAGCTGTTTTTT
NA	NA	TRBJ1-1	TRBV4-2	CASSPVEGSGDTEAFF	TGTGCCAGCAGCCCAGTGGAGGGCTCGGGGGACACTGAAGCTTTCTTT
NA	NA	TRBJ1-1	TRBV4-1	CASSQGLGHFGTEAFF	TGCGCCAGCAGCCAAGGGTTAGGGCACTTCGGCACTGAAGCTTTCTTT
few	NA	TRBJ2-7	TRBV4-3	CASSQDEWTESYEQYF	TGCGCCAGCAGCCAAGATGAATGGACAGAATCCTACGAGCAGTACTTC
NA	TRBD1	TRBJ2-1	TRBV11-1	CASSFWTGDNEQFF	TGTGCCAGCAGCTTTTGGACAGGGGACAATGAGCAGTTCTTC
NA	NA	TRBJ2-6	TRBV15	CTTSRLSLRSGANVLTF	TGTACCACCAGCAGGCTTTCACTCAGAAGCGGGGCCAACGTCCTGACTTTC
once	NA	TRBJ2-7	TRBV6-5	CASSRAGDEQYF	TGTGCCAGCAGCCGCGCAGGGGACGAGCAGTACTTC
NA	NA	TRBJ2-1	TRBV13	CASSLGIAGHYNEQFF	TGTGCCAGCAGCTTAGGCATCGCGGGACACTACAATGAGCAGTTCTTC
NA	NA	TRBJ2-5	TRBV6-6	CASSYRQEGETQYF	TGTGCCAGCAGTTACCGCCAGGAAGGAGAGACCCAGTACTTC
NA	TRBD1	TRBJ2-7	TRBV6-5	CASSSNRGVRSYEQYF	TGTGCCAGCAGCTCCAACAGGGGAGTAAGGTCCTACGAGCAGTACTTC
NA	NA	TRBJ1-1	TRBV5-1	CASSGPGNRNTEAFF	TGCGCCAGCAGCGGCCCGGGGAATAGGAACACTGAAGCTTTCTTT
once	TRBD2	TRBJ2-5	TRBV4-1	CASSQVPQGGQYF	TGCGCCAGCAGCCAGGTTCCCCAGGGAGGGCAGTACTTC
NA	TRBD2	TRBJ2-1	TRBV5-1	CASSLAPAGGLNEQFF	TGCGCCAGCAGCTTGGCTCCGGCGGGAGGCCTAAATGAGCAGTTCTTC
NA	NA	TRBJ1-2	TRBV6-2/TRBV6-3	CASSYNGRSVYGYTF	TGTGCCAGCAGTTACAATGGCAGATCGGTCTATGGCTACACCTTC
NA	TRBD1	TRBJ2-7	TRBV27	CASSQLSGTGGFEQYF	TGTGCCAGCAGCCAACTCTCTGGGACAGGGGGCTTCGAGCAGTACTTC
NA	TRBD2	TRBJ2-6	TRBV4-3	CASSQEIAGYSGANVLTF	TGCGCCAGCAGCCAAGAGATAGCGGGTTACTCTGGGGCCAACGTCCTGACTTTC
NA	TRBD1	TRBJ1-4	TRBV5-1	CASSLGTGRNGKLFF	TGCGCCAGCAGCTTGGGGACAGGGCGCAACGGAAAACTGTTTTTT
NA	TRBD2	TRBJ2-1	TRBV11-2	CASSSFKASGRNEQFF	TGTGCCAGCAGCTCCTTCAAGGCTAGCGGGAGAAATGAGCAGTTCTTC
NA	NA	TRBJ2-4	TRBV5-1	CASSLAVAGEQYF	TGCGCCAGCAGCTTGGCCGTAGCAGGGGAGCAGTACTTC
few	NA	TRBJ2-1	TRBV29-1	CSVIPRYNEQFF	TGCAGCGTGATCCCCCGGTACAATGAGCAGTTCTTC
NA	TRBD1	TRBJ2-3	TRBV7-8	CASNHRGRGDTQYF	TGTGCCAGCAACCACAGGGGGCGAGGAGATACGCAGTATTTT
NA	NA	TRBJ1-1	TRBV9	CASSPWGADLSTEAFF	TGTGCCAGCAGCCCGTGGGGGGCAGACCTGAGCACTGAAGCTTTCTTT
NA	NA	TRBJ2-3	TRBV7-8	CASSFTLLATTDTQYF	TGTGCCAGCAGCTTTACCTTACTAGCCACGACAGATACGCAGTATTTT
few	NA	TRBJ2-7	TRBV20-1	CSARLGASHGYEQYF	TGCAGTGCTAGATTAGGAGCTTCCCACGGGTACGAGCAGTACTTC
few	NA	TRBJ2-5	TRBV15	CATSREGRGGETQYF	TGTGCCACCAGCAGAGAAGGCAGGGGAGGAGAGACCCAGTACTTC
NA	NA	TRBJ1-6	TRBV2	CASSEYPDSPLHF	TGTGCCAGCAGTGAATACCCGGATTCACCCCTCCACTTT
NA	NA	TRBJ1-1	TRBV12-3/TRBV12-4	CASIPFGGAEAFF	TGTGCCAGCATCCCATTCGGCGGCGCTGAAGCTTTCTTT
once	TRBD1	TRBJ2-7	TRBV5-1	CASSYAGGTGYEQYF	TGCGCCAGCAGCTACGCAGGGGGCACGGGCTACGAGCAGTACTTC
NA	TRBD2	TRBJ2-1	TRBV6-2/TRBV6-3	CASSYFYGASGNRDEQFF	TGTGCCAGCAGTTACTTCTATGGGGCTAGCGGGAACCGGGATGAGCAGTTCTTC
few	TRBD2	TRBJ2-1	TRBV30	CAWAGGPGLAGVGSYNEQFF	TGTGCCTGGGCCGGTGGGCCCGGACTAGCGGGAGTCGGCTCCTACAATGAGCAGTTCTTC